Presented here are 27 T cell receptor beta chains from one specimen sequenced in a study of blood T cell repertoires in COVID-19. Profiled with immunoSEQ multiplex PCR; TCRdb holds only in-frame clones, not every one. The profile covers over 250,000 clones, with 88% appearing a single time and about 0.99% taken by the ten largest. Specimen: peripheral blood. These receptors came from a middle-aged woman who had recovered from COVID-19.

The chain uses TRBV7-9 and TRBJ1-1, with TRBD1 identical over 7 bases. CDR1 is SEHNR and CDR2 is FQNEAQ in the germline V gene (reference sequence). The length of the CDR3 is 15 residues. Unmatched junction bases numbered 3, after V lost 0 bases and J lost 2 bases. The CDR3 is CASSLAGTENTEAFF. For the CDR3, the DNA is TGTGCCAGCAGCTTAGCTGGGACAGAAAACACTGAAGCTTTCTTT.

V gene TRBV4-3 combines with J gene TRBJ2-1, with TRBD2 matching 8 bases. The J segment lost 6 bases and the V segment lost 2 bases, leaving 9 bases of the junction unmatched. Germline loops: CDR1 LGHNA, CDR2 YSLEER. This CDR3 is built from 16 residues. CDR3 DNA: TGCGCCAGCAGCCAACTGGGGGCGGGAGGAGGCAATGAGCAGTTCTTC. It encodes CASSQLGAGGGNEQFF.

The chain employs TRBV2 and TRBJ2-3, with TRBD2 as a possible D gene (5 bases). CDR1 and CDR2 from the germline V gene are SNHLY and FYNNEI. With 7 bases removed from V and 0 bases from J, the gap between germline ends came to 11 bases. The CDR3 consists of 14 residues. CDR3 nucleotides: TGTGCCAGCAACAGAGGGCCCAGCACAGATACGCAGTATTTT. It specifies CASNRGPSTDTQYF.

The V call is TRBV3-1 (or the pseudogene TRBV3-2), the J call TRBJ1-1, with D maybe TRBD1 (6 bases). V was clipped by 6 bases and J by 1 base, with 24 bases between them. This CDR3 has 18 residues. Germline V gene lookup returns CDR1 LGHDT and CDR2 YNNKEL (reference sequence). CDR3 region: CASRGGTNREGANTEAFF. CDR3 nucleotides: TGTGCCAGCAGAGGCGGGACAAACAGGGAGGGCGCGAACACTGAAGCTTTCTTT.

J is TRBJ1-1 and V is TRBV13, with unresolved D. CDR3 length: 13 amino acids. CDR1 is PRHDT and CDR2 is FYEKMQ in the germline V gene (reference sequence). With 0 bases removed from V and 6 bases from J, the gap between germline ends came to 8 bases. The CDR3 sequence is CASSLGEGPEAFF. The CDR3 DNA is TGTGCCAGCAGCTTAGGGGAGGGCCCTGAAGCTTTCTTT.

The V call is TRBV11-3, the J call TRBJ1-1; D gene ambiguous. The V end was cut by 5 bases, the J end by 1 base, with 8 bases between. CDR3 length equals 13 residues. Germline V gene data show CDR1 as SGHNT and CDR2 as YENEEA. CDR3 DNA: TGTGCCAGCAGCGTCCAGGCGAACACTGAAGCTTTCTTT. The encoded protein is CASSVQANTEAFF.

The chain carries TRBV7-8 and TRBJ2-7; D is possibly TRBD1 (6 bases). Germline CDR1 SGHVS, CDR2 FQNEAQ. This CDR3 contains 15 residues. Trimming left V 8 bases short and J 0 bases short, with 17 bases between. CDR3 sequence (DNA): TGTGCCAGCCGCAGGGGCAGCGGAATCTCCTACGAGCAGTACTTC. Its protein product is CASRRGSGISYEQYF.

J is TRBJ2-1 and V is TRBV24-1; maybe TRBD2 (5 bases). The CDR3 runs to 16 residues. Germline V lookup: CDR1 KGHDR, CDR2 SFDVKD. Trimming pared 3 bases from V and 0 bases from J, leaving 11 bases between. The CDR3 DNA is TGTGCCACCAGTGATGAGCGGAGCAGCTCCTACAATGAGCAGTTCTTC. This encodes CATSDERSSSYNEQFF.

This clone has only one observation. This chain joins TRBV6-6 and TRBJ1-5, with 8 positions matching TRBD1. CDR1 and CDR2 from the germline V gene are MNHNY and SVGAGI (reference sequence). There are 15 residues in the CDR3. Trimming took 6 bases from V and 6 from J; bases not matched to a gene: 10. CDR3 protein: CASSPGQVVGQPQHF. Here the CDR3 DNA reads TGTGCCAGCAGCCCGGGACAGGTGGTAGGTCAGCCCCAGCATTTT.

This clone was recorded once. The V call is TRBV30, the J call TRBJ2-7; 10 positions agree with TRBD1. From germline, CDR1 is GTSNPN and CDR2 SVGIG (reference sequence). There are 14 residues in the CDR3. The trim removed 6 bases at V and 3 bases at J, leaving 8 bases unmatched. In DNA form, the CDR3 reads TGTGCCTGTGAGGCCAGGACAGGGGGCTACGAGCAGTACTTC. Amino acids: CACEARTGGYEQYF.

The chain links TRBV4-1 to TRBJ1-6, with D maybe TRBD1 (5 bases). There are 16 residues in the CDR3. The V end was cut by 1 base, the J end by 9 bases, with 16 bases between. From germline, CDR1 is MGHRA and CDR2 YSYEKL. The CDR3 loop is CASSQGGPAKGSPLHF. The CDR3 DNA is TGCGCCAGCAGCCAAGGGGGCCCGGCGAAAGGTTCACCCCTCCACTTT.

The V call is TRBV27, the J call TRBJ2-1; tentative D call: TRBD2 (5 bases). This CDR3 has 13 residues. The germline V and J ends were trimmed by 5 bases and 10 bases, with 15 bases remaining between them. Looked up from germline, CDR1 is MNHEY and CDR2 is SMNVEV (reference sequence). The CDR3 coding sequence is TGTGCCAGCAGTACCTCCCCTAGGAGGGAGCAGTTCTTC. This translates into CASSTSPRREQFF.

The table lists this clone with a count of one. V is TRBV2 and J is TRBJ2-7; 8 bases map to TRBD2. V shed 2 bases and J 3 bases; nucleotides not matched to a gene: 6. The CDR3 totals 15 residues. The germline V gene has CDR1 SNHLY and CDR2 FYNNEI. The CDR3 bases are TGTGCCAGCAGTGAAAACGGGGGGGCGGGCTACGAGCAGTACTTC. It codes for CASSENGGAGYEQYF.

This clone was recorded only once. The chain recombines TRBV5-6 with TRBJ2-3; 10 bases are shared with TRBD2. Germline CDR1 SGHDT, CDR2 YYEEEE. Trimming cost V 2 bases and J 2 bases; bases outside gene matches: 2. CDR3 size: 15 residues. The CDR3 reads CASSLAGGHTDTQYF. CDR3 sequence (DNA): TGTGCCAGCAGCTTAGCGGGAGGGCACACAGATACGCAGTATTTT.

The rearrangement uses TRBV5-6 and TRBJ2-2; a possible D gene is TRBD1 (5 bases). Trimming took off 4 bases at V and 3 bases at J, with 10 bases between the two ends. CDR1 and CDR2 (germline): SGHDT, YYEEEE. The CDR3 sequence is 14 residues long. CDR3 region: CASSPDSYTGELFF. The CDR3 nucleotides are TGTGCCAGCAGCCCCGACAGTTACACCGGGGAGCTGTTTTTT.

This chain connects TRBV2 to TRBJ2-1; 12 bases line up with TRBD2. J was trimmed by 8 bases and V by 7 bases; bases with no gene match: 9. The germline gives CDR1 SNHLY, CDR2 FYNNEI. The CDR3 totals 15 residues. CDR3 bases: TGTGCCAGCACTAAGACTAGCGGGAGTTTCGATGAGCAGTTCTTC. This codes for CASTKTSGSFDEQFF.

This clone was recorded a few times. Here the CDR3 reads CSASRLAGGGEQFF. The CDR3 DNA reads as TGCAGTGCTAGTAGGCTAGCGGGAGGGGGTGAGCAGTTCTTC. This chain links TRBV20-1 with TRBJ2-1; 12 positions agree with TRBD2. CDR3 length: 14 residues. Germline loops: CDR1 DFQATT, CDR2 SNEGSKA (reference sequence). V gave up 3 bases and J gave up 9 bases; unmatched junction bases: 6.

V gene TRBV19 combines with J gene TRBJ2-3, with D possibly TRBD2 on 5 matching bases. This CDR3 is built from 16 residues. The germline V gene encodes CDR1 LNHDA and CDR2 SQIVND (reference sequence). V lost 4 bases to trimming and J lost 0 bases, with 14 bases between them. The CDR3 DNA reads TGTGCCAGTAGTACCGTGACTACCTCTAGCACAGATACGCAGTATTTT. It encodes CASSTVTTSSTDTQYF.

CDR3 sequence: CASRPSENSPLHF. Written as DNA, the CDR3 is TGTGCCAGCCGCCCCTCCGAGAATTCACCCCTCCACTTT. This chain connects TRBV27 to TRBJ1-6; D ambiguous. The CDR3 loop spans 13 amino acids. CDR1 MNHEY and CDR2 SMNVEV come from the germline V gene (reference sequence). V was clipped by 8 bases and J by 7 bases, with 12 bases between them.

The rearrangement uses TRBV18 and TRBJ2-7, with TRBD1 matching over 11 bases. The CDR3 runs to 16 residues. Germline V lookup: CDR1 KGHSH, CDR2 LQKENI. The V and J ends lost 1 base and 5 bases, in that order; junction bases with no gene match: 7. CDR3 loop: CASSPRRGQGEDEQYF. The CDR3 DNA is TGTGCCAGCTCACCACGACGGGGACAGGGGGAGGACGAGCAGTACTTC.

This clone was counted once. The rearrangement uses TRBV27 and TRBJ2-7; tentatively, D is TRBD1 (5 bases). V lost 6 bases, J lost 4 bases, and 10 bases lay in between. This CDR3 spans 12 amino acids. Germline assignment: CDR1 MNHEY and CDR2 SMNVEV (reference sequence). The CDR3 is CASSPTVYEQYF. In DNA, the CDR3 is TGTGCCAGCAGCCCGACAGTTTACGAGCAGTACTTC.

This chain connects TRBV5-4 to TRBJ2-7; 8 bases are a match to TRBD2. The V segment lost 4 bases and the J segment 1 base; nucleotides outside the gene matches: 7. This CDR3 has 15 amino acids. Germline assignment: CDR1 SGHNT and CDR2 YYREEE (reference sequence). The CDR3 loop reads CASSPGTRRSYEQYF. The CDR3 coding sequence is TGTGCCAGCAGCCCCGGGACTAGGAGGTCCTACGAGCAGTACTTC.

This chain joins TRBV24-1 and TRBJ1-2; the match to TRBD1 covers 8 bases. From germline, CDR1 is KGHDR and CDR2 SFDVKD. Trimming at V came to 7 bases and at J to 3 bases, leaving 0 bases not matched to a gene. This CDR3 has 12 residues. Written as DNA, the CDR3 is TGTGCCACCAGGGACAGGGACTATGGCTACACCTTC. Amino acid sequence: CATRDRDYGYTF.

The rearrangement links TRBV9 to TRBJ2-1, with D unresolved. The CDR3 has 15 amino acids. Germline V gives CDR1 SGDLS, CDR2 YYNGEE. Trimming removed 4 bases from V and 0 bases from J, with 11 bases in between. CDR3 sequence: CASSLNSPSYNEQFF. The CDR3 DNA reads TGTGCCAGCAGCCTTAATAGCCCCTCCTACAATGAGCAGTTCTTC.

The chain links TRBV4-3 to TRBJ1-1; D call uncertain. V was shortened by 0 bases and J by 8 bases, with 16 bases between the two germline ends. Germline-derived CDR1 and CDR2 are LGHNA and YSLEER. The CDR3 has 15 residues. CDR3 sequence: CASSQEGEGIVEAFF. The CDR3 DNA follows: TGCGCCAGCAGCCAAGAAGGAGAGGGAATCGTCGAAGCTTTCTTT.

The chain carries TRBV5-4 and TRBJ2-2; D ambiguous. V was shortened by 3 bases and J by 8 bases, with 8 bases between the two germline ends. Germline values: CDR1 SGHNT, CDR2 YYREEE (reference sequence). The CDR3 extends over 12 amino acids. In DNA form, the CDR3 reads TGTGCCAGCAGCTCCGCCAGGGGGGAGCTGTTTTTT. This gives the protein CASSSARGELFF.

This rearrangement joins TRBV30 to TRBJ1-6; D might be TRBD1 (5 bases). Germline loops: CDR1 GTSNPN, CDR2 SVGIG (reference sequence). Trimming removed 0 bases from V and 2 bases from J, with 11 bases in between. The CDR3 has 16 amino acids. The CDR3 region is CAWSVGGVAYNSPLHF. The CDR3 region has the DNA TGTGCCTGGAGTGTGGGGGGAGTAGCCTATAATTCACCCCTCCACTTT.